The 31 T cell receptor beta chains reported below all come from one sample, sequenced in a study of blood T cell repertoires in COVID-19. Clones were read by immunoSEQ multiplex PCR, and TCRdb kept only the in-frame ones, dropping some. In the table there are about 11,000 clones, approximately 88% of which are singletons. The sequenced sample consisted of peripheral blood. The source is a human donor in a cohort sampled during active COVID-19.

This chain links TRBV7-2 with TRBJ1-1, with 7 bases matching TRBD1. The CDR3 has 11 amino acids. The junction had 4 bases not matched to a gene; V was cut back by 10 bases and J by 5 bases. Germline CDR1 is SGHTA and CDR2 is FQGNSA. The CDR3 protein is CATRRGTEAFF. The CDR3 nucleotides read TGTGCCACCCGCAGGGGGACTGAAGCTTTCTTT.

This clone was seen more than once but under ten times. This rearrangement joins TRBV10-1 to TRBJ1-1; D remains ambiguous. Germline CDR1 reads WNHNN; CDR2 reads SYGVQD (reference sequence). V was cut by 7 bases and J by 1 base, with 10 bases left in between. This CDR3 contains 13 residues. The CDR3 region is CASNWEENTEAFF. The CDR3 coding sequence is TGCGCCAGCAATTGGGAGGAGAACACTGAAGCTTTCTTT.

The V and J genes are TRBV21-1 and TRBJ2-7; the table's TRBD1 call for D was not verified on the DNA. TRBV21-1 is a known pseudogene. This CDR3 comprises 16 residues. The DNA for the CDR3 is TGTGCCAGCAGCAAAGACAGGGGCCGCCCCTCCTACGAGCAGTACTTC. This translates into CASSKDRGRPSYEQYF.

The V call is TRBV27, the J call TRBJ1-2; TRBD1 might be the D (5 bases). The V end was cut by 7 bases, the J end by 6 bases, with 15 bases between. The CDR3 sequence is 13 residues long. Germline assignment: CDR1 MNHEY and CDR2 SMNVEV (reference sequence). CDR3 DNA sequence: TGTGCCAGCAAGGCCGGGGGGGTGAATGGCTACACCTTC. Translated, it gives CASKAGGVNGYTF.

The chain employs TRBV24-1 and TRBJ2-1; 8 bases align to TRBD1. Germline CDR1 reads KGHDR; CDR2 reads SFDVKD. V gave up 3 bases and J gave up 10 bases; unmatched junction bases: 13. The CDR3 extends over 16 amino acids. CDR3 sequence reads: CATSDDTGDRPREQFF. CDR3 nucleotides: TGTGCCACCAGTGATGACACCGGGGACAGGCCTCGGGAGCAGTTCTTC.

This clone was recorded only once. The V and J genes are TRBV28 and TRBJ1-3, with TRBD1 matching 7 bases. Germline CDR1 and CDR2: MDHEN and SYDVKM. Trimming cost V 6 bases and J 4 bases; bases outside gene matches: 6. The CDR3 covers 14 residues. The CDR3 nucleotides are TGTGCCAGCAGGACGGGACAGTTCGGAAACACCATATATTTT. Translating it yields CASRTGQFGNTIYF.

The J gene is TRBJ1-4, the V gene TRBV4-1, with a possible D match to TRBD1 (5 bases). Trimming stripped 0 bases from V and 6 bases from J, with 14 bases between. Germline V gives CDR1 MGHRA, CDR2 YSYEKL. The length of the CDR3 is 16 residues. The DNA for the CDR3 is TGCGCCAGCAGCCAAGACGAAACAGGCGGGGATGAAAAACTGTTTTTT. This codes for CASSQDETGGDEKLFF.

The chain couples TRBV11-2 to TRBJ1-4; D is undetermined. V lost 2 bases and J lost 6, with 13 bases in between. There are 15 residues in the CDR3. Germline V gives CDR1 SGHAT, CDR2 FQNNGV. This CDR3 is CASSLYGLRDEKLFF. CDR3 nucleotide sequence: TGTGCCAGCAGCTTATACGGTTTGAGGGATGAAAAACTGTTTTTT.

The chain carries TRBV5-1 and TRBJ1-2, with TRBD1 matching over 7 bases. V was pared by 1 base and J by 2 bases, with 5 bases of the junction left unmatched. In germline, CDR1 is SGHRS, CDR2 YFSETQ. The length of the CDR3 is 15 residues. The CDR3 region is CASSLPRQGNYGYTF. The CDR3 bases are TGCGCCAGCAGCTTGCCCAGACAGGGCAACTATGGCTACACCTTC.

The chain is built from TRBV27 and TRBJ2-7; 10 nucleotides agree with TRBD1. Looked up from germline, CDR1 is MNHEY and CDR2 is SMNVEV (reference sequence). The CDR3 has 16 amino acids. The junction had 10 bases not matched to a gene; V was cut back by 8 bases and J by 0 bases. The CDR3 DNA sequence: TGTGCCAGCCGAGGGACAGGGGACGACCGCTCCTACGAGCAGTACTTC. It translates to CASRGTGDDRSYEQYF.

This clone was seen only a few times. The V and J genes are TRBV7-9 and TRBJ1-4; the match to TRBD1 covers 7 bases. J was trimmed by 8 bases and V by 5 bases; bases with no gene match: 8. There are 14 residues in the CDR3. Per the germline V gene, CDR1 is SEHNR and CDR2 is FQNEAQ (reference sequence). For the CDR3, the DNA is TGTGCCAGCAGCAAAACAGGGGTTCGGGAAAAACTGTTTTTT. Translated, it gives CASSKTGVREKLFF.

The V and J genes are TRBV11-2 and TRBJ1-2; 8 positions agree with TRBD1. Trimming cost V 6 bases and J 4 bases; bases outside gene matches: 19. Germline assignment: CDR1 SGHAT and CDR2 FQNNGV. CDR3 length: 18 residues. The CDR3 nucleotides are TGTGCCAGCAGTCACCCGGGACAGGCATCAAAGAGAATCTATGGCTACACCTTC. It is translated as CASSHPGQASKRIYGYTF.

The chain has TRBV3-1 (or the pseudogene TRBV3-2) and TRBJ2-7; tentative D call: TRBD2 (7 bases). Trimming took 2 bases from V and 1 from J, leaving 12 bases between them. This CDR3 has 15 residues. Germline values: CDR1 LGHDT, CDR2 YNNKEL (reference sequence). CDR3 amino acids: CASSQRGGRSYEQYF. The CDR3 bases are TGTGCCAGCAGCCAACGCGGGGGCCGGTCCTACGAGCAGTACTTC.

This clone was seen just once. The chain joins TRBV6-5 to TRBJ1-5; D gene unclear. Germline V CDR1 and CDR2: MNHEY, SVGAGI. The CDR3 length is 14 residues. V was cut by 5 bases and J by 1 base, with 9 bases left in between. CDR3 sequence (DNA): TGTGCCAGCAGTCTCGGACTGAGCAATCAGCCCCAGCATTTT. The encoded protein is CASSLGLSNQPQHF.

V is TRBV12-2 and J is TRBJ1-2. TRBV12-2 is described as a pseudogene. The CDR3 runs to 14 residues. CDR3 bases: TGTGCAAGTCGCGCGGGTCAACTGAACTATGGCTACACCTTC. Protein sequence: CASRAGQLNYGYTF.

The chain couples TRBV7-9 to TRBJ2-5, with TRBD2 as a possible D gene (5 bases). The CDR3 length is 12 residues. V was pared by 9 bases and J by 7 bases, with 15 bases between. Germline CDR1 SEHNR, CDR2 FQNEAQ (reference sequence). The CDR3 DNA is TGTGCCAGTACGACTACCCGATCGACCCAGTACTTC. Amino acids: CASTTTRSTQYF.

This clone occurred once. CDR3 nucleotide sequence: TGTGCCAGCAGCCTGGGCGACCTACAAGAAGCTTTCTTT. Translated, it gives CASSLGDLQEAFF. This chain joins TRBV7-9 and TRBJ1-1; no clear D gene. Trimming removed 5 bases from V and 8 bases from J, with 15 bases in between. The CDR3 is made up of 13 amino acids. Germline loops: CDR1 SEHNR, CDR2 FQNEAQ (reference sequence).

CDR3 region: CAISGGISYEQYF. CDR3 coding DNA: TGTGCCATTAGCGGGGGGATCTCCTACGAGCAGTACTTC. The rearrangement joins TRBV2 to TRBJ2-7, with TRBD2 identical over 10 bases. The V segment lost 10 bases and the J segment 0 bases; nucleotides outside the gene matches: 3. This CDR3 has 13 residues. CDR1 is SNHLY, CDR2 FYNNEI, per germline. The variable domain in full, with the rest retrieved from reference TRBV2 and TRBJ2-7, is EPEVTQTPSHQVTQMGQEVILRCVPISNHLYFYWYRQILGQKVEFLVSFYNNEISEKSEIFDDQFSVERPDGSNFTLKIRSTKLEDSAMYFCAISGGISYEQYFGPGTRLTVT.

V gene TRBV2 combines with J gene TRBJ1-2, with TRBD1 matching 8 bases. J gave up 5 bases and V 4 bases, and 6 bases lay outside the gene matches. Per the germline V gene, CDR1 is SNHLY and CDR2 is FYNNEI. CDR3 size: 14 residues. CDR3 sequence: CASSGTGQEYGYTF. CDR3 coding DNA: TGTGCCAGCAGTGGGACAGGGCAAGAATATGGCTACACCTTC.

V is TRBV2 and J is TRBJ1-2; tentative D call: TRBD1 (6 bases). CDR1 and CDR2 from the germline V gene are SNHLY and FYNNEI. Trimming took 10 bases from V and 0 from J, leaving 12 bases between them. The CDR3 has 13 amino acids. For the CDR3, the DNA is TGTGCCAACCCGGACAGCTCTAACTATGGCTACACCTTC. Translated: CANPDSSNYGYTF.

This rearrangement joins TRBV24-1 to TRBJ2-1, with 7 bases that match TRBD1. This CDR3 has 13 residues. Germline CDR1 is KGHDR and CDR2 is SFDVKD. The J segment lost 13 bases and the V segment lost 4 bases, leaving 9 bases of the junction unmatched. This CDR3 is CATSDRGQLKQFF. CDR3 coding DNA: TGTGCCACCAGTGACCGGGGACAGCTGAAACAGTTCTTC.

CDR3 in DNA: TGTGCCACCAGCAGAGGGGCAGGAAACTACGAGCAGTACTTC. Residues: CATSRGAGNYEQYF. This sequence joins TRBV15 and TRBJ2-7; D unresolved. V was pared by 1 base and J by 3 bases, with 10 bases between. Germline V lookup: CDR1 LNHNV, CDR2 YYDKDF (reference sequence). This CDR3 spans 14 amino acids.

V and J are TRBV7-3 and TRBJ1-2; weak D call: TRBD1 (5 bases). Germline loops: CDR1 SGHTA, CDR2 FQGTGA. V was cut by 6 bases and J by 4 bases, with 12 bases left in between. CDR3 size: 13 residues. CDR3 sequence (DNA): TGTGCCAGCAGGGGGGAGGGCAGCTATGGCTACACCTTC. It specifies CASRGEGSYGYTF.

The chain links TRBV6-4 to TRBJ2-3; TRBD2 matches at 11 bases. There are 15 residues in the CDR3. Germline V gives CDR1 MRHNA, CDR2 SNTAGT. The ends lost 3 bases at V and 4 bases at J; junction bases unmatched: 3. CDR3 nucleotides: TGTGCCAGCAGTGAGGTAGCGGGGGGGTCAGATACGCAGTATTTT. It translates to CASSEVAGGSDTQYF.

V gene TRBV6-5 combines with J gene TRBJ1-2; D gene uncertain. This CDR3 contains 12 residues. Germline V gene lookup returns CDR1 MNHEY and CDR2 SVGAGI. V was shortened by 0 bases and J by 5 bases, with 4 bases between the two germline ends. The CDR3 region is CASSYSAYGYTF. CDR3 coding DNA: TGTGCCAGCAGTTACTCGGCTTATGGCTACACCTTC.

This clone was recorded once. The chain carries TRBV11-2 and TRBJ2-3; 8 bases agree with TRBD1. V shed 8 bases, J shed 1 base, and the junction held 2 bases outside the gene matches. The CDR3 totals 13 residues. Germline V lookup: CDR1 SGHAT, CDR2 FQNNGV. CDR3 nucleotides: TGTGCCAGCCCGGGACAGGGCACAGATACGCAGTATTTT. This translates into CASPGQGTDTQYF. The entire variable domain, with the rest obtained from reference TRBV11-2 and TRBJ2-3, is as follows: EAGVAQSPRYKIIEKRQSVAFWCNPISGHATLYWYQQILGQGPKLLIQFQNNGVVDDSQLPKDRFSAERLKGVDSTLKIQPAKLEDSAVYLCASPGQGTDTQYFGPGTRLTVL.

In this sample, this clone turned up a few times. The chain carries TRBV7-6 and TRBJ2-7; 9 bases map to TRBD1. J lost 5 bases, V lost 1 base, and 6 bases had no gene match. Germline V gives CDR1 SGHVS, CDR2 FNYEAQ. The CDR3 totals 15 residues. In DNA, the CDR3 is TGTGCCAGCAGCTTAGTGGAGACAGGGGGGAACGAGCAGTACTTC. As protein: CASSLVETGGNEQYF.

The J gene is TRBJ2-7, the V gene TRBV7-2; 9 nucleotides line up with TRBD2. CDR1 SGHTA and CDR2 FQGNSA come from the germline V gene. Losses at the gene ends were 4 bases for V and 0 bases for J; bases not matched to a gene: 1. The CDR3 covers 14 residues. CDR3 coding DNA: TGTGCCAGCAGCTCGACTAGCGGCTCCTACGAGCAGTACTTC. Amino acids: CASSSTSGSYEQYF.

The chain has TRBV7-9 and TRBJ2-1; 9 bases align to TRBD1. The length of the CDR3 is 17 residues. Looked up from germline, CDR1 is SEHNR and CDR2 is FQNEAQ (reference sequence). With 5 bases clipped from V and 4 bases from J, the junction kept 12 bases outside the gene matches. The CDR3 nucleotides read TGTGCCAGCAGCCCCGGGACATGGGGGACAGGGTACAATGAGCAGTTCTTC. Its translation: CASSPGTWGTGYNEQFF.

The chain joins TRBV3-1 (or the pseudogene TRBV3-2) to TRBJ1-4; D is possibly TRBD1 (5 bases). The ends were cut back, 1 base at V and 8 bases at J, with 14 bases in the middle. Germline CDR1 LGHDT, CDR2 YNNKEL (reference sequence). CDR3 length equals 15 residues. The CDR3: CASSQAPQGGEKLFF. The CDR3 DNA is TGTGCCAGCAGCCAAGCCCCCCAGGGAGGCGAAAAACTGTTTTTT.

The chain has TRBV29-1 and TRBJ2-1, with a tentative D call TRBD2 (5 bases). The CDR3 is 12 amino acids. Germline CDR1 is SQVTM and CDR2 is ANQGSEA. Trimming removed 6 bases at V and 6 bases at J, with 12 bases between. The CDR3 DNA is TGCAGCGTGCTAGACTATTCCAATGAGCAGTTCTTC. This encodes CSVLDYSNEQFF.